The clone carrying this TCR beta chain was observed a single time. The entry originates in a study of control samples from healthy donors and cancer patients. The germline CDR1 and CDR2 sequences are SGHDT and YYEEEE. This CDR3 spans 16 amino acids. Trimming removed 0 bases at V and 0 bases at J, with 7 bases between. Some clones are missing from TCRdb's copy, which holds only in-frame ones; the method was immunoSEQ multiplex PCR. The sample contains around 180,000 clones, more than 85% of which appear only once. The material sequenced was blood. The chain combines TRBV5-6 with TRBJ2-6; D gene uncertain. The origin of this receptor is a woman aged 40 to 50 in good health. The CDR3 loop reads CASSLGPLSGANVLTF. The CDR3 coding sequence is TGTGCCAGCAGCTTGGGACCCCTCTCTGGGGCCAACGTCCTGACTTTC.